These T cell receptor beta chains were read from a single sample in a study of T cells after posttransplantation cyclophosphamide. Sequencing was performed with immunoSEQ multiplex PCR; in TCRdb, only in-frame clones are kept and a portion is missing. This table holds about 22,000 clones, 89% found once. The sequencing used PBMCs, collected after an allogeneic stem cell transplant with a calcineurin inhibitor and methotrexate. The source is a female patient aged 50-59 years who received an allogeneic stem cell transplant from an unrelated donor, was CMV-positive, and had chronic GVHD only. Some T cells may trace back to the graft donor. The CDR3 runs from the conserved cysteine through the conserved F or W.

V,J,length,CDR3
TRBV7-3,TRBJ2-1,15,CASGQLVSQRGEQFF
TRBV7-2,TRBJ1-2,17,CASSLENGDGKTYGYTF
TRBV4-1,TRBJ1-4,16,CASSQDSTATNEKLFF
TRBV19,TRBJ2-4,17,CASSSPGQAVAKNIQYF
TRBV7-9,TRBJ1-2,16,CASSSWDTKKGYGYTF
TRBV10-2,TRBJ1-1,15,CASSEIGQLNTEAFF
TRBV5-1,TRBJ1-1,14,CASSLNDMNTEAFF
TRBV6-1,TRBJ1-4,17,CASSAFSVASTNEKLFF
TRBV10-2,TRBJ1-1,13,CASIRASNTEAFF
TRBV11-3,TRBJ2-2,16,CASSFSSGGGTGELFF
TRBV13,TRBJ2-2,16,CASSRNTGLLTGELFF
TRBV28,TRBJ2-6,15,CASSRHLGGANVLTF
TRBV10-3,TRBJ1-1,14,CATLRQGRNTEAFF
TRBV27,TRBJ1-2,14,CASSRRQGGYGYTF
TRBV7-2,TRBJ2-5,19,CASSLVSGTSGRGVATQYF
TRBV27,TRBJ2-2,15,CASSLWGDGTGELFF
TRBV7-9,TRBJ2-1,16,CASSFSGRRSYNEQFF
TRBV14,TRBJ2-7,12,CASSAGYYEQYF
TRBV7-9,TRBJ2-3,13,CASRPSTGDTQYF
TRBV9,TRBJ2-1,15,CASSVERSSYNEQFF
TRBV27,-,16,CASSLILAGRPYEQYF
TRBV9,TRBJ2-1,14,CASSVGPSYNEQFF
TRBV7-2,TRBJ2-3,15,CASSQQRGSTDTQYF
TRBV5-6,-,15,CASRVGTSGTHEQYF
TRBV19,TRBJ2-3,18,CASTAGTSGTPSTDTQYF
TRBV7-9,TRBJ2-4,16,CASSLGGQLAKNIQYF
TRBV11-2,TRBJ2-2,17,CASSLGSGRVNTGELFF
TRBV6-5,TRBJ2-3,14,CASSYTASTDTQYF
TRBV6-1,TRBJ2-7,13,CASFKEVGGEQYF
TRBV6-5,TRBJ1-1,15,CASSPTLGVIAEAFF
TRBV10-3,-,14,CAISEGQGGYEQYF
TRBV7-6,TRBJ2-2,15,CASSPGQAGTGELFF
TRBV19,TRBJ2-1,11,CASGSGSEQFF
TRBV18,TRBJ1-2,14,CASSPSDRGTGYTF
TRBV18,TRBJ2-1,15,CASSQKQYSYNEQFF
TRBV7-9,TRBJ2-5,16,CASSTPGRPRQETQYF
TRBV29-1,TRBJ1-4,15,CSVEGYWGGDEKLFF
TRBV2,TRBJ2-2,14,CASRGQPNTGELFF
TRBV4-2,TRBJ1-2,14,CASSQDLGAYGYTF
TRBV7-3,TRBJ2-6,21,CASSLYAVGLAGVSGANVLTF
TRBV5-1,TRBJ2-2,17,CASSLVASGPGTGELFF
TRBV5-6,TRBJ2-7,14,CASSFVGSAHEQYF
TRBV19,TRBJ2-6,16,CASGQGAYSGANVLTF
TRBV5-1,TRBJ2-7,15,CASSLLAGGPYEQYF
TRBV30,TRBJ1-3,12,CAWTPPGNTIYF